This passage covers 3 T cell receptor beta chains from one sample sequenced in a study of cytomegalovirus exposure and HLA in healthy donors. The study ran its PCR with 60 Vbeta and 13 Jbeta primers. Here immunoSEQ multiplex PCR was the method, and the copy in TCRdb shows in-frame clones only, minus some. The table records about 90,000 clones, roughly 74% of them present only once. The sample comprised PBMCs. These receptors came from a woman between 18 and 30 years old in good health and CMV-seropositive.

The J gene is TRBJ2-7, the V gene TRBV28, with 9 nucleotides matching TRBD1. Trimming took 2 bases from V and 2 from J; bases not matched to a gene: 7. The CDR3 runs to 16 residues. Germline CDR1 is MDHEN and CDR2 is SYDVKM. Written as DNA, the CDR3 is TGTGCCAGCAGTTTAGGGGGCGGACAGGGGACCTACGAGCAGTACTTC. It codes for CASSLGGGQGTYEQYF. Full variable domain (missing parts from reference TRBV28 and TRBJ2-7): DVKVTQSSRYLVKRTGEKVFLECVQDMDHENMFWYRQDPGLGLRLIYFSYDVKMKEKGDIPEGYSVSREKKERFSLILESASTNQTSMYLCASSLGGGQGTYEQYFGPGTRLTVT.

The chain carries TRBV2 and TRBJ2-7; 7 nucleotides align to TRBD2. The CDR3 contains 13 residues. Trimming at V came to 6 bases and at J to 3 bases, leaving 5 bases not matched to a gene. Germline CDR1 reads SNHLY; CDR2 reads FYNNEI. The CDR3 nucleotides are TGTGCCAGCAGAGCGGGACGCGGCTACGAGCAGTACTTC. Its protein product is CASRAGRGYEQYF. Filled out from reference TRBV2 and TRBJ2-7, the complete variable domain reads EPEVTQTPSHQVTQMGQEVILRCVPISNHLYFYWYRQILGQKVEFLVSFYNNEISEKSEIFDDQFSVERPDGSNFTLKIRSTKLEDSAMYFCASRAGRGYEQYFGPGTRLTVT.

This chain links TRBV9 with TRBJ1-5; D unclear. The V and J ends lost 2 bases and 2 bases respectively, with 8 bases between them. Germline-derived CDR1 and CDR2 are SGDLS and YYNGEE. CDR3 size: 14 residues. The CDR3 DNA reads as TGTGCCAGCAGCGTGGGCAGAGGCAATCAGCCCCAGCATTTT. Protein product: CASSVGRGNQPQHF.